These 9 T cell receptor beta chains were all obtained from the same sample, sequenced in a study of T-cell reconstitution after alpha-beta-depleted transplantation in children (dated by TCRdb to 2016 to 2018). The treatment or condition label for this specimen denotes: allogeneic hematopoietic cell transplantation with graft depleted of TCRalphabeta T cells and CD19 B cells. Library method: PCR. Sequencing was carried out with an Illumina HiSeq 2500. Molecular barcoding was employed in the preparation of TCR libraries, with unique molecular identifiers being used to normalize TCRbeta repertoire quantification. TCRdb reran the public reads through fastp at Q25 and MiXCR, keeping productive beta chains. Rows with one shared CDR3 protein collapse into an entry with the most common genes and DNA. The sample data list over 450,000 distinct CDR3 sequences, and about 11% of these were observed just once. Jointly, the top ten make up around 2.2% of the sample.

Sample: PBMCs, taken before TCRalphabeta/CD19-depleted stem cell transplant. Receptors originate from a child aged 2 to 10 with inherited bone marrow failure, due to receive a stem cell transplant.

This clonotype was seen a handful of times. The chain's CDR3 is CASSSLAGARNEQFF. The CDR3 bases are TGTGCCAGCAGCTCCTTAGCGGGAGCGAGGAATGAGCAGTTCTTC. The chain uses TRBV11-2 and TRBJ2-1, with 9 bases that match TRBD2. This CDR3 spans 15 amino acids. Germline trimming cut 4 bases from V and 7 bases from J; bases unmatched to any gene: 8. The germline V gene has CDR1 SGHAT and CDR2 FQNNGV.

This clonotype was recorded at least ten times. This sequence joins TRBV3-1 and TRBJ2-1; TRBD1 aligns across 7 bases. CDR1 LGHDT and CDR2 YNNKEL come from the germline V gene (reference sequence). This CDR3 comprises 16 residues. V gave up 5 bases and J gave up 7 bases; unmatched junction bases: 14. CDR3 DNA: TGTGCCAGCAGCTACTCGGCAGGGGGTAAGGTGAATGAGCAGTTCTTC. Translated, it gives CASSYSAGGKVNEQFF.

The CDR3 here is CASSVLGTSGVEQYF. The CDR3, as DNA: TGTGCCAGCAGCGTACTTGGGACTAGCGGGGTCGAGCAGTACTTC. The chain has TRBV7-9 and TRBJ2-7; 13 bases fit TRBD2. CDR3 length: 15 amino acids. The germline V gene encodes CDR1 SEHNR and CDR2 FQNEAQ (reference sequence). The trim removed 5 bases at V and 6 bases at J, leaving 7 bases unmatched.

This clonotype was detected only a few times. The chain recombines TRBV5-1 with TRBJ2-1, with 10 bases identical to TRBD2. The CDR3 sequence is 15 residues long. From germline, CDR1 is SGHRS and CDR2 YFSETQ. The ends lost 2 bases at V and 6 bases at J; junction bases unmatched: 5. The CDR3 sequence: CASSFIAGGVNEQFF. The CDR3 nucleotides read TGCGCCAGCAGCTTTATAGCGGGAGGCGTCAATGAGCAGTTCTTC.

This clonotype was counted at least ten times. This chain links TRBV7-8 with TRBJ2-1; D ambiguous. This CDR3 comprises 15 residues. Trimming left V 0 bases short and J 6 bases short, with 12 bases between. Germline V gene sequence: CDR1 SGHVS, CDR2 FQNEAQ. The chain's CDR3 is CASSLAFYRSNEQFF. DNA for the CDR3: TGTGCCAGCAGCTTAGCATTCTACCGGAGCAATGAGCAGTTCTTC.

This clonotype has at least ten counts. This chain uses TRBV27 with TRBJ2-6, with D perhaps matching TRBD2 (5 bases). V shed 4 bases and J shed 1 base, with 11 bases lying between them. This CDR3 is built from 16 residues. Germline V gives CDR1 MNHEY, CDR2 SMNVEV (reference sequence). Here the CDR3 DNA reads TGTGCCAGCAGTTCATATACGGGATCTGGGGCCAACGTCCTGACTTTC. It yields the protein CASSSYTGSGANVLTF.

This clonotype was picked up many times. V usage is TRBV7-9 and J usage is TRBJ2-5; no clear D gene. CDR1 and CDR2 (germline): SEHNR, FQNEAQ (reference sequence). Trimming stripped 0 bases from V and 2 bases from J, with 7 bases between. This CDR3 has 14 amino acids. This chain's CDR3 is CASSLAHPQETQYF. CDR3 bases: TGTGCCAGCAGCTTAGCCCACCCACAAGAGACCCAGTACTTC.

This clonotype was observed at least ten times. The chain couples TRBV24-1 to TRBJ2-3; no definite D call. Trimming left V 6 bases short and J 0 bases short, with 9 bases between. This CDR3 has 14 amino acids. CDR1 is KGHDR, CDR2 SFDVKD, per germline. The CDR3 sequence: CATSTEASTDTQYF. The DNA for the CDR3 is TGTGCCACCAGTACGGAAGCTAGCACAGATACGCAGTATTTT.

The table lists this clonotype with many counts. This chain links TRBV5-5 with TRBJ2-7, with 9 bases aligning to TRBD1. After removal of 6 bases from V and 5 bases from J, the junction contained 9 bases not matched to a gene. CDR1 is SGHKS, CDR2 YYEKEE, per germline (reference sequence). There are 14 residues in the CDR3. CDR3 amino acids: CASMTGTGSNEQYF. For the CDR3, the DNA is TGTGCCAGCATGACCGGGACAGGGTCCAACGAGCAGTACTTC.